These 4 T cell receptor beta chains were sequenced from one sample in a study of T cell responses to AZD1222 COVID-19 vaccine. Using immunoSEQ multiplex PCR, the repertoire was profiled, and TCRdb retains in-frame clones only, with some absent. In the table there are about 76,000 clones, roughly 90% of which are singletons. The material was peripheral blood, obtained on day 0 of AZD1222 vaccination. The source is an adult in good health.

The chain combines TRBV5-4 with TRBJ2-7; weak D call: TRBD1 (6 bases). Germline assignment: CDR1 SGHNT and CDR2 YYREEE (reference sequence). V dropped 4 bases and J dropped 3 bases, with 11 bases sitting between them. The CDR3 totals 13 residues. The CDR3 loop reads CASSIGQNYEQYF. The CDR3 DNA is TGTGCCAGCAGCATAGGACAGAACTACGAGCAGTACTTC. Filled out from reference TRBV5-4 and TRBJ2-7, the complete variable domain reads ETGVTQSPTHLIKTRGQQVTLRCSSQSGHNTVSWYQQALGQGPQFIFQYYREEENGRGNFPPRFSGLQFPNYSSELNVNALELDDSALYLCASSIGQNYEQYFGPGTRLTVT.

The chain combines TRBV4-1 with TRBJ2-3, with D hard to call. Germline V gene sequence: CDR1 MGHRA, CDR2 YSYEKL. V lost 0 bases and J 2 bases, leaving 12 bases between the germline ends. This CDR3 is 16 amino acids long. The CDR3 nucleotides are TGCGCCAGCAGCCAAGATAGGCGGATACCCACAGATACGCAGTATTTT. It is translated as CASSQDRRIPTDTQYF.

This clone was detected a few times. The V gene is TRBV2, the J gene TRBJ1-2; the match to TRBD1 covers 7 bases. V trimming: 8 bases; J trimming: 7 bases; junction bases outside the gene matches: 22. Germline V gene lookup returns CDR1 SNHLY and CDR2 FYNNEI. The CDR3 is 17 amino acids. As DNA, the CDR3 is TGTGCCAGCTTCCGTTTAGGCCTAAACACAGGGGTTGGTGGCTACACCTTC. Amino acid sequence: CASFRLGLNTGVGGYTF.

This clone occurred a few times. The rearrangement uses TRBV19 and TRBJ1-5; the D gene is possibly TRBD1 (6 bases). Per germline, CDR1 LNHDA and CDR2 SQIVND (reference sequence). V was cut by 4 bases and J by 7 bases, with 8 bases left in between. This CDR3 contains 12 residues. The CDR3 reads CASSNREQPQHF. DNA for the CDR3: TGTGCCAGTAGTAACAGGGAACAGCCCCAGCATTTT.